This TCR beta chain was documented in a study of shared clonotypes between healthy human individuals. Notes on the study in general: Some naive CD4 clonotypes, about 5.5%, turned up in common across several donors.

TCRdb's table, derived via immunoSEQ multiplex PCR, lists solely in-frame clones and lacks some. The sample carries about 1.9 million clones, 80% to 95% recorded once. On this clone: The target antigen is unknown.

Naivety among CD8 cells was defined by CD45RO negativity and positive CCR7 selection, thereby excluding terminally differentiated effector memory CD45RA+ cells. This TCR was recovered from a man aged 18 to 29 in good health. Some clones in this sample may be carry-over from other donors' samples. Sequencing used naive CD8+ T cells from PBMCs.

The CDR3 protein is CSGRDGSYEQYF. CDR3 sequence (DNA): TGCAGCGGCCGGGACGGCTCCTACGAGCAGTACTTC. The chain combines TRBV29-1 with TRBJ2-7; D may match TRBD1 or TRBD2 (5 bases each). Germline lookup yields CDR1 SQVTM and CDR2 ANQGSEA. Trimming removed 7 bases at V and 0 bases at J, with 10 bases between. CDR3 length equals 12 residues.